A selection of T cell receptor beta chains follows, all from one sample in a study of cytomegalovirus exposure and HLA in healthy donors. Clones were read by immunoSEQ multiplex PCR, and TCRdb kept only the in-frame ones, dropping some. The sample consists of 85,000 to 100,000 clones, around 80% of them appearing once. Sequenced: PBMCs. The source is a male donor in good health and CMV-seropositive. The CDR3 runs from the conserved cysteine through the conserved F or W. D genes are given only for firm matches. Expanded clones get a size class; other rows say once, few or many, or leave the size out.

J gene | V gene | D gene | clone size | CDR3 protein | CDR3 DNA
TRBJ1-6 | TRBV7-2 | - | few | CASSLVRGSPLHF | TGTGCCAGCAGCTTAGTAAGGGGATCACCCCTCCACTTT
TRBJ2-5 | TRBV5-4 | TRBD1 | once | CASSFSDRGRETQYF | TGTGCCAGCAGCTTTTCCGACAGGGGGCGGGAGACCCAGTACTTC
TRBJ2-5 | TRBV5-1 | - | - | CASSLSAGSETQYF | TGCGCCAGCAGCTTGTCGGCAGGGTCGGAGACCCAGTACTTC
TRBJ2-3 | TRBV19 | TRBD2 | - | CASSITSGGPPSTDTQYF | TGTGCCAGTAGTATCACTAGCGGGGGCCCTCCCAGCACAGATACGCAGTATTTT
TRBJ2-2 | TRBV4-1 | - | once | CASSQVAFPPGELFF | TGCGCCAGCAGCCAAGTAGCATTCCCTCCCGGGGAGCTGTTTTTT
TRBJ2-7 | TRBV7-3 | TRBD1 | once | CASSRDRDYEQYF | TGTGCCAGCAGCCGGGACAGGGACTACGAGCAGTACTTC
TRBJ2-3 | TRBV7-2 | TRBD2 | - | CASSWGLVSDTQYF | TGTGCCAGCAGCTGGGGACTAGTCTCAGATACGCAGTATTTT
TRBJ1-4 | TRBV5-1 | - | - | CASSPTVTVANEKLFF | TGCGCCAGCAGCCCAACCGTGACAGTAGCTAATGAAAAACTGTTTTTT
TRBJ2-2 | TRBV10-2 | TRBD2 | few | CASSVLAGGSNTGELFF | TGCGCCAGCAGTGTCCTAGCGGGGGGAAGCAACACCGGGGAGCTGTTTTTT
TRBJ2-7 | TRBV7-8 | - | few | CASSLDREQYF | TGTGCCAGCAGCCTTGACAGAGAGCAGTACTTC
TRBJ1-3 | TRBV18 | - | - | CASSPPRQGEDTIYF | TGTGCCAGCTCACCACCCAGGCAGGGCGAAGACACCATATATTTT
TRBJ2-1 | TRBV5-4 | TRBD2 | - | CASSLERGAYNEQFF | TGTGCCAGCAGCTTGGAGCGGGGGGCCTACAATGAGCAGTTCTTC
TRBJ1-5 | TRBV29-1 | - | - | CSVVSAGSQHF | TGCAGCGTTGTGTCCGCGGGCTCCCAGCATTTT
TRBJ2-7 | TRBV5-6 | - | once | CASSLDRRVGHEQYF | TGTGCCAGCAGCTTGGATCGCAGGGTCGGCCACGAGCAGTACTTC
TRBJ2-7 | TRBV30 | - | - | CAWSRGSREQYF | TGTGCCTGGAGTAGGGGGTCTCGGGAGCAGTACTTC
TRBJ2-1 | TRBV28 | TRBD1 | - | CASSVPGQGSTEQFF | TGTGCCAGCAGTGTCCCGGGACAGGGATCTACTGAGCAGTTCTTC
TRBJ1-6 | TRBV19 | - | - | CASSIVVPGVVGNSPLHF | TGTGCCAGTAGTATTGTGGTACCGGGAGTCGTTGGTAATTCACCCCTCCACTTT
TRBJ2-2 | TRBV6-5 | - | - | CASSYSAGEETGELFF | TGTGCCAGCAGTTACTCGGCAGGGGAAGAGACCGGGGAGCTGTTTTTT
TRBJ1-3 | TRBV5-4 | - | - | CASSLTGNGNTIYF | TGTGCCAGCAGCTTGACAGGGAATGGAAACACCATATATTTT
TRBJ2-1 | TRBV11-3 | TRBD2 | few | CASSFSGGPYNEQFF | TGTGCCAGCAGCTTTAGCGGGGGCCCGTACAATGAGCAGTTCTTC
TRBJ2-5 | TRBV7-9 | TRBD2 | - | CASSLATSGPGTQYF | TGTGCCAGCAGCTTAGCGACTAGCGGTCCGGGGACCCAGTACTTC
TRBJ1-5 | TRBV30 | - | - | CAWNTGSQPQHF | TGTGCCTGGAACACAGGGAGTCAGCCCCAGCATTTT
TRBJ2-7 | TRBV5-4 | TRBD2 | - | CASSLDSGGSYEQYF | TGTGCCAGCAGCTTAGATAGCGGGGGGAGCTACGAGCAGTACTTC
TRBJ2-7 | TRBV29-1 | TRBD1 | - | CSVIMRDRSYEQYF | TGCAGCGTTATCATGCGGGACAGGTCCTACGAGCAGTACTTC
TRBJ2-7 | TRBV6-5 | - | - | CASSYVPGNEQYF | TGTGCCAGCAGTTACGTCCCGGGGAACGAGCAGTACTTC